What follows are 17 T cell receptor beta chains derived from one specimen sequenced in a study of blood T cells in healthy people across ages. Alongside a J-beta primer mix, a sample-barcoded 5' primer served in a second PCR lasting about 6 to 11 cycles. Using its own MiXCR run on the 5' RACE reads, TCRdb lists one record per CDR3 protein. The table lists about 640,000 distinct CDR3 sequences, approximately 59% of them singletons. The material sequenced was blood. The receptors come from a man aged 55-75 years in good health.

Concerning this clonotype: A junction boundary mismatches the germline segment, possibly from a read error. The chain has TRBV5-3 and TRBJ2-5; tentative D call: TRBD2 (5 bases). Being an ORF, TRBV5-3 has a function that is uncertain. This CDR3 is 14 amino acids long. The CDR3 DNA follows: TGTGCCAGTAGCTTGCCAATAGCGCAAGAGACCCAGTACTTC. It translates to CASSLPIAQETQYF.

The V gene is TRBV20-1, the J gene TRBJ2-3; D call uncertain. The CDR3 extends over 15 amino acids. With 6 bases removed from V and 0 bases from J, the gap between germline ends came to 16 bases. Germline CDR1 DFQATT, CDR2 SNEGSKA (reference sequence). The DNA for the CDR3 is TGCAGTGCCCCCGCGTGGCCTTCTAGCACAGATACGCAGTATTTT. This gives the protein CSAPAWPSSTDTQYF.

J is TRBJ1-2 and V is TRBV7-2; 9 nucleotides agree with TRBD1. The germline V gene encodes CDR1 SGHTA and CDR2 FQGNSA. The CDR3 spans 16 residues. Germline trimming cut 5 bases from V and 1 base from J; bases unmatched to any gene: 8. The CDR3 region has the DNA TGTGCCAGCAGCCCACCTCCGGGACAGGGTAACTATGGCTACACCTTC. It translates to CASSPPPGQGNYGYTF.

This clonotype was seen more than once but under ten times. The chain has TRBV12-5 and TRBJ2-7; D tentatively reads TRBD1 or TRBD2 (5 bases each). The better agreement between TRBJ2-5 and the DNA end casts doubt on the J call. This CDR3 has 13 residues. CDR1 is LGHNT, CDR2 FRNRAP, per germline. For the CDR3, the DNA is TGTGCTAGTGGTTCAGGGAGCACGGAGACCCAGTACTTC. Translation: CASGSGSTETQYF.

This clonotype was counted many times. The rearrangement links TRBV6-1 to TRBJ2-7, with a tentative D call TRBD1 (5 bases). The CDR3 runs to 14 residues. Trimming cost V 7 bases and J 10 bases, with 23 bases left between them. Germline CDR1 MNHNS, CDR2 SASEGT. The CDR3 DNA reads as TGTGCCAGCAACCTTGTCAGGGATCCCGGAACCCAGTACTTC. Its protein product is CASNLVRDPGTQYF.

The rearrangement links TRBV5-1 to TRBJ1-1; tentative D call: TRBD1 (5 bases). Germline lookup yields CDR1 SGHRS and CDR2 YFSETQ. V lost 4 bases, J lost 5 bases, and 15 bases lay in between. The CDR3 is made up of 14 amino acids. CDR3: CASSLAGAATEAFF. CDR3 bases: TGCGCCAGCAGCCTGGCCGGGGCAGCTACTGAAGCTTTCTTT.

The chain uses TRBV27 and TRBJ1-5; D not certain. The V end was cut by 5 bases, the J end by 5 bases, with 10 bases between. Germline assignment: CDR1 MNHEY and CDR2 SMNVEV (reference sequence). The length of the CDR3 is 13 residues. The CDR3 loop is CASSPFWDQPQHF. Here the CDR3 DNA reads TGTGCCAGCAGTCCCTTCTGGGATCAGCCCCAGCATTTT.

This clonotype appeared a few times. The CDR3 is CASSPTWGEQYF. The CDR3 coding sequence is TGTGCCAGCAGCCCCACATGGGGCGAGCAGTACTTC. The chain employs TRBV5-6 and TRBJ2-7; no firm D call. V lost 4 bases and J 6 bases, leaving 11 bases between the germline ends. This CDR3 is built from 12 residues. The V gene's germline CDR1 is SGHDT and CDR2 YYEEEE.

The chain joins TRBV3-1 to TRBJ2-1; D is possibly TRBD1 or TRBD2 (5 bases each). The DNA end is more similar to TRBJ2-7, so the J call may be wrong. Germline V lookup: CDR1 LGHDT, CDR2 YNNKEL (reference sequence). The CDR3 contains 17 residues. CDR3 in DNA: TGTGCCAGCAGCAAAGGTTTCCGGGACGGCTCCTACAATGAGCAGTACTTC. It translates to CASSKGFRDGSYNEQYF.

The chain combines TRBV7-6 with TRBJ2-7; 11 bases are shared with TRBD2. Gene TRBJ2-5 matches the end of the DNA better, so the J call may be wrong. The CDR3 runs 16 residues. The germline V gene encodes CDR1 SGHVS and CDR2 FNYEAQ. DNA for the CDR3: TGTGCCAGCAGCGTTAATAGCGGGGGGGCAGAGGAGACCCAGTACTTC. Its protein is CASSVNSGGAEETQYF.

The chain uses TRBV5-1 and TRBJ2-3, with D possibly being TRBD1 or TRBD2 (6 bases each). The V and J ends lost 4 bases and 0 bases respectively, with 15 bases between them. The germline V gene has CDR1 SGHRS and CDR2 YFSETQ. The CDR3 is 16 residues long. CDR3 residues: CASSGTGTPSTDTQYF. In nucleotides, the CDR3 is TGCGCCAGCAGCGGAACAGGGACTCCCAGCACAGATACGCAGTATTTT.

This chain uses TRBV3-1 with TRBJ2-3; unclear D gene. The V end was cut by 3 bases, the J end by 1 base, with 11 bases between. The CDR3 contains 15 residues. Germline V gives CDR1 LGHDT, CDR2 YNNKEL (reference sequence). In nucleotides, the CDR3 is TGTGCCAGCAGCCACCTCCCGGAAGGCACAGATACGCAGTATTTT. Its protein is CASSHLPEGTDTQYF.

Comment on this clonotype: The junction departs from the called germline gene at one end, perhaps through a read error. This sequence joins TRBV20-1 and TRBJ2-7; 7 nucleotides match TRBD1. The J call is doubtful: the DNA matches TRBJ2-4 better. CDR1 and CDR2 from the germline V gene are DFQATT and SNEGSKA (reference sequence). CDR3 length: 17 residues. For the CDR3, the DNA is TGCAGTGCTAGTCTCTCAGACAGGGTTTTAGCCAAAACCATTCAGTACTTC. It encodes CSASLSDRVLAKTIQYF.

The rearrangement links TRBV6-6 to TRBJ2-5; TRBD2 matches 7 bases. The V gene's germline CDR1 is MNHNY and CDR2 SVGAGI (reference sequence). The CDR3 runs to 16 residues. V was clipped by 4 bases and J by 11 bases; unmatched bases: 19. The CDR3 DNA is TGTGCCAGCAGTTGCCAAAGCGGGAACTCCTACAATGAGCAGTACTTC. Protein product: CASSCQSGNSYNEQYF.

This clonotype was observed a few times. The chain combines TRBV7-2 with TRBJ2-7; 8 nucleotides match TRBD2. The CDR3 consists of 12 residues. Germline CDR1 is SGHTA and CDR2 is FQGNSA. V was clipped by 5 bases and J by 10 bases; unmatched bases: 7. The chain's CDR3 is CASSGMTSAQYF. The CDR3 DNA is TGTGCCAGCAGCGGGATGACTAGCGCTCAGTACTTC.

This sequence joins TRBV27 and TRBJ2-7; D assignment may be TRBD1 or TRBD2 (5 bases each). V shed 7 bases and J shed 7 bases, with 23 bases lying between them. Germline V gene lookup returns CDR1 MNHEY and CDR2 SMNVEV (reference sequence). The CDR3 is made up of 15 amino acids. The CDR3 sequence is CASNETPGRLREQYF. For the CDR3, the DNA is TGTGCCAGCAACGAAACCCCGGGACGGTTGAGGGAGCAGTACTTC.

The chain recombines TRBV20-1 with TRBJ1-5; the match to TRBD1 covers 9 bases. From germline, CDR1 is DFQATT and CDR2 SNEGSKA (reference sequence). V trimming: 3 bases; J trimming: 6 bases; junction bases outside the gene matches: 3. The CDR3 consists of 13 residues. The CDR3 nucleotides read TGCAGTGCTAGCACAGGGGGCTTTCAGCCCCAGCATTTT. Translating gives CSASTGGFQPQHF.